Below, 18 T cell receptor beta chains from the same sample are listed, as sequenced in a study of response to subunit inactivated influenza vaccine. TCRdb passed the RT-PCR reads through MiXCR, listing each CDR3 protein once. This sample has about 620,000 distinct CDR3 sequences; roughly 10% occur once, and the top ten carry roughly 9.6%. This same sample was also part of a study on T cells expressing NK-cell markers. That paper adds: What made the TCR beta cDNA was 5'RACE template switching with UMIs.

This material consisted of PBMCs from blood, taken on the day of vaccination. The source is a man aged 45-65 years who received an inactivated influenza vaccine.

The V call is TRBV15, the J call TRBJ2-1, with unresolved D. CDR3 size: 13 residues. Germline CDR1 is LNHNV and CDR2 is YYDKDF (reference sequence). The germline V and J ends were trimmed by 0 bases and 7 bases, with 7 bases remaining between them. The CDR3 sequence: CATSRDIVNEQFF. CDR3 sequence (DNA): TGTGCCACCAGCAGAGACATAGTGAATGAGCAGTTCTTC.

The chain combines TRBV18 with TRBJ1-1; D gene ambiguous. The V gene lost 3 bases and the J gene lost 2 bases, with 19 bases spanning the gap. CDR3 length equals 17 residues. The germline V gene encodes CDR1 KGHSH and CDR2 LQKENI. The CDR3 DNA reads TGTGCCAGCTCACCTCAACGAGAGCTACAAGTCAACACTGAAGCTTTCTTT. This translates into CASSPQRELQVNTEAFF.

The genes are TRBV20-1 and TRBJ1-5; 8 bases agree with TRBD1. Germline CDR1 DFQATT, CDR2 SNEGSKA (reference sequence). The junction had 6 bases not matched to a gene; V was cut back by 6 bases and J by 2 bases. The CDR3 loop spans 14 amino acids. The CDR3 DNA reads TGCAGTGCAGCGACAGGGGCAGGCAATCAGCCCCAGCATTTT. This sequence encodes CSAATGAGNQPQHF.

The V gene is TRBV20-1, the J gene TRBJ2-3; maybe TRBD2 (6 bases). Germline CDR1 DFQATT, CDR2 SNEGSKA (reference sequence). V lost 6 bases, J lost 0 bases, and 16 bases lay in between. The CDR3 runs 15 residues. The CDR3 spells CSAQKRESSTDTQYF. The CDR3 bases are TGCAGTGCCCAGAAACGGGAGTCTAGCACAGATACGCAGTATTTT.

The chain uses TRBV10-3 and TRBJ2-6; tentatively, D is TRBD1 (6 bases). CDR1 and CDR2 from the germline V gene are ENHRY and SYGVKD. The CDR3 consists of 14 residues. V dropped 6 bases and J dropped 0 bases, with 6 bases sitting between them. CDR3 amino acids: CAIRDSSGANVLTF. The CDR3 nucleotides read TGTGCCATCAGGGACAGCTCTGGGGCCAACGTCCTGACTTTC.

This clonotype appeared a single time. The J gene is TRBJ2-2, the V gene TRBV28, with 8 positions matching TRBD1. Looked up from germline, CDR1 is MDHEN and CDR2 is SYDVKM. The CDR3 is made up of 16 amino acids. The V segment lost 2 bases and the J segment 5 bases; nucleotides outside the gene matches: 7. CDR3 nucleotide sequence: TGTGCCAGCAGTTTAGCGTCCAGGGGGCAAACCGGGGAGCTGTTTTTT. It is translated as CASSLASRGQTGELFF.

This clonotype was counted ten times or more. This chain connects TRBV5-6 to TRBJ2-7, with D hard to call. Germline loops: CDR1 SGHDT, CDR2 YYEEEE. CDR3 length: 16 residues. V was shortened by 2 bases and J by 1 base, with 16 bases between the two germline ends. The CDR3 DNA follows: TGTGCCAGCAGCTTTATCTGGATTAAGGTTTCCTACGAGCAGTACTTC. It encodes CASSFIWIKVSYEQYF. Supplemented by reference TRBV5-6 and TRBJ2-7, the full variable domain reads DAGVTQSPTHLIKTRGQQVTLRCSPKSGHDTVSWYQQALGQGPQFIFQYYEEEERQRGNFPDRFSGHQFPNYSSELNVNALLLGDSALYLCASSFIWIKVSYEQYFGPGTRLTVT.

The chain links TRBV7-8 to TRBJ2-1, with a weak D call TRBD2 (5 bases). V lost 5 bases to trimming and J lost 0 bases, with 17 bases between them. The CDR3 contains 17 residues. Germline CDR1 and CDR2: SGHVS and FQNEAQ. In nucleotides, the CDR3 is TGTGCCAGCAGCCGGCGGGCCGCCCGAAGCTCCTACAATGAGCAGTTCTTC. Amino acid sequence: CASSRRAARSSYNEQFF.

The chain uses TRBV27 and TRBJ1-1, with TRBD1 identical over 7 bases. The CDR3 runs to 13 residues. Germline assignment: CDR1 MNHEY and CDR2 SMNVEV (reference sequence). Trimming cost V 5 bases and J 3 bases; bases outside gene matches: 3. CDR3 in amino acids: CASSTGVDTEAFF. DNA of the CDR3: TGTGCCAGCAGTACAGGGGTTGACACTGAAGCTTTCTTT.

This chain uses TRBV28 with TRBJ1-6, with unresolved D. The length of the CDR3 is 13 residues. Trimming took off 8 bases at V and 7 bases at J, with 12 bases between the two ends. Germline V gene lookup returns CDR1 MDHEN and CDR2 SYDVKM. This CDR3 reads CASSQPWNSPLHF. For the CDR3, the DNA is TGTGCCAGCTCTCAACCATGGAATTCACCCCTCCACTTT. The whole variable domain, remainder taken from reference TRBV28 and TRBJ1-6, is DVKVTQSSRYLVKRTGEKVFLECVQDMDHENMFWYRQDPGLGLRLIYFSYDVKMKEKGDIPEGYSVSREKKERFSLILESASTNQTSMYLCASSQPWNSPLHFGNGTRLTVT.

The V gene is TRBV29-1, the J gene TRBJ2-1; D remains unclear. V was clipped by 7 bases and J by 1 base, with 17 bases between them. Germline CDR1 SQVTM, CDR2 ANQGSEA. CDR3 length equals 15 residues. CDR3 coding DNA: TGCAGCGCCCGATACGGAGCGTCTTCCTACAATGAGCAGTTCTTC. Its protein product is CSARYGASSYNEQFF.

A few counts support this clonotype. The chain has TRBV7-6 and TRBJ2-2; TRBD2 is a possible D gene (6 bases). V was clipped by 4 bases and J by 2 bases, with 11 bases between them. CDR1 and CDR2 (germline): SGHVS, FNYEAQ. The length of the CDR3 is 15 residues. The CDR3 nucleotides are TGTGCCAGCAGCTCCGGGACTTTCAACACCGGGGAGCTGTTTTTT. It codes for CASSSGTFNTGELFF.

This chain links TRBV7-9 with TRBJ2-7; no definite D call. Germline CDR1 SEHNR, CDR2 FQNEAQ (reference sequence). This CDR3 region has 16 residues. Trimming pared 5 bases from V and 0 bases from J, leaving 17 bases between. CDR3 residues: CASSLGPAGSSYEQYF. DNA of the CDR3: TGTGCCAGCAGCCTAGGCCCGGCAGGTAGCTCCTACGAGCAGTACTTC.

The rearrangement links TRBV2 to TRBJ2-3; D might be TRBD1 (6 bases). Trimming pared 7 bases from V and 4 bases from J, leaving 18 bases between. Germline-derived CDR1 and CDR2 are SNHLY and FYNNEI. The CDR3 is 15 amino acids. As DNA, the CDR3 is TGTGCCAGCACCCTACAGGGTAATTCAGCAGATACGCAGTATTTT. This translates into CASTLQGNSADTQYF.

V usage is TRBV12-3 or TRBV12-4 and J usage is TRBJ1-5; no clear D gene. The CDR3 loop spans 12 amino acids. Trimming cost V 6 bases and J 1 base, with 4 bases left between them. As DNA, the CDR3 is TGTGCCAGCAGACGAAGCAATCAGCCCCAGCATTTT. Protein sequence: CASRRSNQPQHF.

The gene calls are TRBV4-3 and TRBJ2-5; D perhaps matches TRBD2 (5 bases). From germline, CDR1 is LGHNA and CDR2 YSLEER. V lost 1 base, J lost 4 bases, and 13 bases lay in between. The CDR3 runs 15 residues. The CDR3 is CASSQVGGMGETQYF. In nucleotides, the CDR3 is TGCGCCAGCAGCCAAGTAGGAGGAATGGGAGAGACCCAGTACTTC.

The table lists this clonotype with a few counts. The chain joins TRBV7-9 to TRBJ1-4; a weak D match, TRBD1 (5 bases). Per the germline V gene, CDR1 is SEHNR and CDR2 is FQNEAQ (reference sequence). The V gene lost 6 bases and the J gene lost 8 bases, with 19 bases spanning the gap. The CDR3 covers 15 residues. This chain's CDR3 is CASRLRDARGEKLFF. Here the CDR3 DNA reads TGTGCCAGCAGGTTACGGGACGCCCGGGGCGAAAAACTGTTTTTT.

The chain combines TRBV20-1 with TRBJ2-6; 8 bases agree with TRBD1. Germline CDR1 DFQATT, CDR2 SNEGSKA (reference sequence). CDR3 length: 18 residues. Unmatched junction bases numbered 14, after V lost 5 bases and J lost 2 bases. The CDR3 DNA is TGCAGTGCTGTTGGGTTTGGCAGGGGGCGTACTGGGGCCAACGTCCTGACTTTC. Amino acids: CSAVGFGRGRTGANVLTF.